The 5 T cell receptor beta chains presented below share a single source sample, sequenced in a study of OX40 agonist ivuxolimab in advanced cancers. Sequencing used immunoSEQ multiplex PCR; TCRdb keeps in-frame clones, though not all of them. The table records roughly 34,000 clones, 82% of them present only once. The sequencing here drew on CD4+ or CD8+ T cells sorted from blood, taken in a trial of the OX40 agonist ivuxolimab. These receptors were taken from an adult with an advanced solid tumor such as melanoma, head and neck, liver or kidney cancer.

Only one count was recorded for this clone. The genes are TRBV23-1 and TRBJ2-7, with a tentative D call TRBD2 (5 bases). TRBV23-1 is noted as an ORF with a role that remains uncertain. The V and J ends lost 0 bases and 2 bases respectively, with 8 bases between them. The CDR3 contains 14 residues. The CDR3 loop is CASSQSSGTYEQYF. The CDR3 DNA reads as TGCGCCAGCAGTCAATCGTCCGGGACCTACGAGCAGTACTTC.

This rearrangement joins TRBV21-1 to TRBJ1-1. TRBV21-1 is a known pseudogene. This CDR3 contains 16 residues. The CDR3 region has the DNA TGTGCCAGCAGCAAAGAGGCGAGGGAAAGGAACACTGAAGCTTTCTTT. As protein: CASSKEARERNTEAFF.

The CDR3 reads CASSAGPGRETQYF. CDR3 nucleotide sequence: TGTGCCAGCAGCGCAGGGCCAGGGAGAGAGACCCAGTACTTC. The V and J genes are TRBV9 and TRBJ2-5; D could derive from TRBD1 or TRBD2 (5 bases each). The CDR3 is 14 residues long. The germline CDR1 and CDR2 sequences are SGDLS and YYNGEE. The V and J ends lost 3 bases and 4 bases respectively, with 13 bases between them. Full variable domain (missing parts from reference TRBV9 and TRBJ2-5): DSGVTQTPKHLITATGQRVTLRCSPRSGDLSVYWYQQSLDQGLQFLIQYYNGEERAKGNILERFSAQQFPDLHSELNLSSLELGDSALYFCASSAGPGRETQYFGPGTRLLVL.

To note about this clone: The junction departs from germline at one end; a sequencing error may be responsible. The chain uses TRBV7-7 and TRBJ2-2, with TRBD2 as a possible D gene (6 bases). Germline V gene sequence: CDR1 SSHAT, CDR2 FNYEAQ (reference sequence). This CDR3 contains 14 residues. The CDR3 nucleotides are TGTGCTAGCAGCTTAGCGGAGTACACCGGGGAGCTGTTTTTT. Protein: CASSLAEYTGELFF.

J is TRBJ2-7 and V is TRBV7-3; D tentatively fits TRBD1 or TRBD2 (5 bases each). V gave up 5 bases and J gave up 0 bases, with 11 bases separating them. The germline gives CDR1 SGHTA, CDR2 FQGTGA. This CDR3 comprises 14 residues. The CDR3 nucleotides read TGTGCCAGCAGCCCCGGGACGGACTCCTACGAGCAGTACTTC. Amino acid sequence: CASSPGTDSYEQYF.